A selection of T cell receptor beta chains follows, all from one sample in a study of T-cell memory formation after mild COVID-19. TCRdb analysed the 5' RACE reads with MiXCR anew, one entry per CDR3 protein. The sample includes about 270,000 distinct CDR3 sequences, roughly 18% of them seen just once. The specimen was PBMCs or a T cell subset sorted from them (not recorded which). These receptors came from a man younger than 30 who had mild COVID-19 (a few samples of this study predate the infection). Cell type and time point are not known. Both conserved end residues are part of each CDR3. The order of the fields is clone size, J gene, V gene, D gene, CDR3 DNA, CDR3 protein. D genes are given only for firm matches. Clone sizes are given selectively: once, few, many, or a class where the clone is expanded.

>many|TRBJ2-5|TRBV12-3/TRBV12-4|-
TGTGCCAGCAGTTTCGAAGGGTTCAGGGAGACCCAGTACTTC
CASSFEGFRETQYF
>-|TRBJ1-1|TRBV5-1|TRBD1
TGCGCCAGCAGCATCACAGGGGCGAACACTGAAGCTTTCTTT
CASSITGANTEAFF
>few|TRBJ2-1|TRBV19|-
TGTGCCAGTAGCCCCAGTGCGGCGGCTGCCTACAATGAGCAGTTCTTC
CASSPSAAAAYNEQFF
>-|TRBJ2-4|TRBV2|-
TGTGCCAGCGGGTACGCCAAAAACATTCAGTACTTC
CASGYAKNIQYF
>-|TRBJ2-7|TRBV7-2|TRBD1
TGTGCCAGCAAACCGGGACAGGGCCCCTACGAGCAGTACTTC
CASKPGQGPYEQYF
>few|TRBJ2-3|TRBV4-3|TRBD1
TGCGCCAGCAGCCAAACAGGGGATGTTGTTGATACGCAGTATTTT
CASSQTGDVVDTQYF
>-|TRBJ1-1|TRBV5-1|-
TGCGCCAGCAGCTTCCACCGCGACACTGAAGCTTTCTTT
CASSFHRDTEAFF
>few|TRBJ2-1|TRBV4-1|TRBD1
TGCGCCAGCAGCCAAGAAGACAGGGCGGCTGAGCAGTTCTTC
CASSQEDRAAEQFF
>-|TRBJ2-1|TRBV2|TRBD2
TGTGCCAGCAGCGGACTAGCGGGGGGGCTCTACAATGAGCAGTTCTTC
CASSGLAGGLYNEQFF
>few|TRBJ2-5|TRBV7-2|-
TGTGCCAGCAGTTCCCGGGACGGGAAAGAGACCCAGTACTTC
CASSSRDGKETQYF
>-|TRBJ2-1|TRBV7-9|-
TGTGCCAGCACCACCAACAGAGGGCCGGGGCCCCTCAATGAGCAGTTCTTC
CASTTNRGPGPLNEQFF
>-|TRBJ2-7|TRBV4-3|-
TGCGCCAGCAGCCAAGAACTGGGACTCTACGAGCAGTACTTC
CASSQELGLYEQYF
>-|TRBJ1-5|TRBV20-1|TRBD1
TGCAGTGCCCCGACGGGACAGTACAATCAGCCCCAGCATTTT
CSAPTGQYNQPQHF
>-|TRBJ2-7|TRBV10-1|TRBD1
TGCGCCAGCAGCCCGGGACAGGGATTTAAGGCCTACGAGCAGTACTTC
CASSPGQGFKAYEQYF
>-|TRBJ1-2|TRBV2|-
TGTGCCAGCAGTGACGGGGGGGGTGGCTACACCTTC
CASSDGGGGYTF
>few|TRBJ1-6|TRBV7-2|TRBD1
TGTGCCAGCAGCCATAGACAGGGTTGGAGCTCCTATAATTCACCCCTCCACTTT
CASSHRQGWSSYNSPLHF